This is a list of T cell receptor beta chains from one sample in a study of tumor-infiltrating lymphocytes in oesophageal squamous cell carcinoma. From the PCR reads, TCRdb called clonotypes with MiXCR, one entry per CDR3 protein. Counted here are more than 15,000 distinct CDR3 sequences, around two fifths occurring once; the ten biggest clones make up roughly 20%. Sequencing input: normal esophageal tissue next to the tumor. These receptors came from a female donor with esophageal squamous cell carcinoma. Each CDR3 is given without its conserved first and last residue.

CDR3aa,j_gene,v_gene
ASSSDEIGQY,TRBJ2-3,TRBV7-2
ASSRSREETQY,NA,TRBV7-2
SAPVGWAPQY,TRBJ2-3,TRBV20-1
ASSTGQGMTDTQY,TRBJ2-3,TRBV5-1
ASRGTSGSNYNEQF,NA,TRBV6-1
ASTHRGGGETQY,TRBJ2-5,TRBV6-1
ASSYQGQNKNIQY,TRBJ2-4,TRBV6-2/TRBV6-3
ASSFLTGGLKGETQY,NA,TRBV7-2
ASNGDTQY,TRBJ2-3,TRBV28
ASSIGTSGVNEQY,NA,TRBV7-3
ASSNQQVMNTEAF,TRBJ1-1,TRBV12-3/TRBV12-4
ASSLDLSSYNEQF,TRBJ2-1,TRBV7-2
ASGRGGVTGELF,TRBJ2-2,TRBV7-9
ASSYGEIGEQF,NA,TRBV6-2/TRBV6-3
ASSLVGDNEQF,NA,TRBV7-3
ASSLEATQPQQF,NA,TRBV7-4
ASSLRGKNEQF,TRBJ2-1,TRBV12-3/TRBV12-4
ASSPSGETQY,TRBJ2-5,TRBV18
ASSTRDRGSFRF,TRBJ2-1,TRBV27
ASSLVAGYGTDTQY,TRBJ2-3,TRBV7-2
ASSDVAGGFTDTQY,TRBJ2-3,TRBV6-1
ASSPEFGEQF,TRBJ2-1,TRBV18
ASSSYGGASTEAF,TRBJ1-1,TRBV7-2
ASSLTSIEQF,TRBJ2-1,TRBV7-2
AISERGGTPLH,TRBJ2-1,TRBV10-3
ASSLGLAGLDTQY,TRBJ2-3,TRBV7-2
ASSGVFGGVRQETQY,NA,TRBV28
ASSLGRGHNSPLH,TRBJ2-5,TRBV5-5
ASSVRTGLTSTDTQY,TRBJ2-3,TRBV27
ASRAGLAIYEQF,TRBJ2-1,TRBV10-2
ASSSRTSGATDTQY,TRBJ2-3,TRBV6-1
ASSVGDRNTGELF,TRBJ2-2,TRBV25-1
ASSLTPGSPLH,TRBJ2-5,TRBV19